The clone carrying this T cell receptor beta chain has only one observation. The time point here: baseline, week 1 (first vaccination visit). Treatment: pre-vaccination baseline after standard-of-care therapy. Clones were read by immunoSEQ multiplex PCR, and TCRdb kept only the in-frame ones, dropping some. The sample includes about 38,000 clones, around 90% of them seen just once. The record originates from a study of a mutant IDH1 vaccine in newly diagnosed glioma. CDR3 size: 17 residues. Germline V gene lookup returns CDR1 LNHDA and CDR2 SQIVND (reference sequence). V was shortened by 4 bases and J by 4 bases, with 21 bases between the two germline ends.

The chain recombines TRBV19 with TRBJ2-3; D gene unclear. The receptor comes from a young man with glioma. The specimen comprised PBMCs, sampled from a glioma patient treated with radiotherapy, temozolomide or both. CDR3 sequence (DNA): TGTGCCAGTAGTACCCCCGAGGTTAGCCCGATCTCAGATACGCAGTATTTT. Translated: CASSTPEVSPISDTQYF.